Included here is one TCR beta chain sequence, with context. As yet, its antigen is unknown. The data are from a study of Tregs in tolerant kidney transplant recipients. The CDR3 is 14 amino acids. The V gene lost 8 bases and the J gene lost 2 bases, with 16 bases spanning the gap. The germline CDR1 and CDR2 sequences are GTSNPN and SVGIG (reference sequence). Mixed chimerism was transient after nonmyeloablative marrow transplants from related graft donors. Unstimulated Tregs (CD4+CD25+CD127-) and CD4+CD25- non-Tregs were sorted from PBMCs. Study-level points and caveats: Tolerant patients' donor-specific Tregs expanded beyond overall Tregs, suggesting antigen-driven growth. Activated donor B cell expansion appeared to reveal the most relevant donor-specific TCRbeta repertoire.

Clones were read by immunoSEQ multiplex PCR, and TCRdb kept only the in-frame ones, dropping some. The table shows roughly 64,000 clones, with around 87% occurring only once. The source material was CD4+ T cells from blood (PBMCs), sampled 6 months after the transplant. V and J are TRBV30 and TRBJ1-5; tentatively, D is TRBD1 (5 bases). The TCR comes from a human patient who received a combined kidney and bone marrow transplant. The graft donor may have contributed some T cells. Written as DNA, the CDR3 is TGTGCCCGAGCGGGGCCTCAGGGCAATCAGCCCCAGCATTTT. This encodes CARAGPQGNQPQHF.